The 14 T cell receptor beta chains below were found in one sample sequenced in a study of blood T cell repertoires in COVID-19. The table came from immunoSEQ multiplex PCR; TCRdb's copy has only in-frame clones and leaves some out. The table lists under 200,000 clones, around 85% of them singletons. Sequenced material: peripheral blood. The origin of the receptors is a woman aged 55 to 70 with COVID-19, enrolled during active disease.

This chain links TRBV7-9 with TRBJ1-5; the D is unclear. V gave up 4 bases and J gave up 6 bases, with 7 bases separating them. The CDR3 length is 12 residues. Germline CDR1 reads SEHNR; CDR2 reads FQNEAQ (reference sequence). The CDR3, as DNA: TGTGCCAGCAGCTCCCCCCTTCAGCCCCAGCATTTT. This gives the protein CASSSPLQPQHF.

This chain joins TRBV19 and TRBJ1-5; TRBD1 matches 7 bases. The germline V gene encodes CDR1 LNHDA and CDR2 SQIVND (reference sequence). After removal of 5 bases from V and 6 bases from J, the junction contained 10 bases not matched to a gene. This CDR3 region has 15 residues. Written as DNA, the CDR3 is TGTGCCAGTAGTTTTACACAGGGGCTGATTCAGCCCCAGCATTTT. Encoded protein: CASSFTQGLIQPQHF.

The rearrangement links TRBV6-6 to TRBJ2-1; 9 bases are a match to TRBD2. The CDR3 is 14 residues long. The V segment lost 8 bases and the J segment 5 bases; nucleotides outside the gene matches: 7. CDR1 is MNHNY, CDR2 SVGAGI, per germline (reference sequence). CDR3 in amino acids: CASRRASGNNEQFF. The CDR3 DNA reads TGTGCCAGCCGAAGGGCTAGCGGGAACAATGAGCAGTTCTTC.

In nucleotides, the CDR3 is TGTGCCAGCTCACCCGACAGGAATGAAAAACTGTTTTTT. Translation: CASSPDRNEKLFF. The rearrangement uses TRBV18 and TRBJ1-4, with D possibly TRBD1 on 6 matching bases. V lost 3 bases and J 5 bases, leaving 7 bases between the germline ends. Germline loops: CDR1 KGHSH, CDR2 LQKENI. The CDR3 contains 13 residues.

The rearrangement links TRBV19 to TRBJ2-2; 7 positions agree with TRBD2. The germline V gene encodes CDR1 LNHDA and CDR2 SQIVND (reference sequence). V lost 7 bases to trimming and J lost 3 bases; unmatched junction nucleotides: 5. CDR3 size: 14 residues. CDR3: CASNDSGDTGELFF. CDR3 nucleotides: TGTGCCAGTAATGACAGCGGGGACACCGGGGAGCTGTTTTTT.

The rearrangement links TRBV9 to TRBJ2-7; tentative D call: TRBD2 (5 bases). V lost 0 bases and J lost 6, with 10 bases in between. This CDR3 comprises 13 residues. Germline lookup yields CDR1 SGDLS and CDR2 YYNGEE. This chain's CDR3 is CASSVDLAGEQYF. CDR3 sequence (DNA): TGTGCCAGCAGCGTAGATCTTGCGGGCGAGCAGTACTTC.

This clone was picked up one time. V is TRBV10-3 and J is TRBJ1-6, with a weak D call TRBD1 (5 bases). Between the trimmed V and J ends, which lost 8 bases and 0 bases, there was a span of 11 bases. From germline, CDR1 is ENHRY and CDR2 SYGVKD. The CDR3 length is 15 residues. The CDR3 sequence: CAIQTDGSYNSPLHF. DNA of the CDR3: TGTGCCATCCAGACAGATGGCTCCTATAATTCACCCCTCCACTTT.

The gene calls are TRBV4-3 and TRBJ1-4; a weak D match, TRBD1 (5 bases). The CDR3 has 19 amino acids. Germline lookup yields CDR1 LGHNA and CDR2 YSLEER. V gave up 0 bases and J gave up 1 base, with 18 bases separating them. The CDR3 sequence is CASSQEWSGVGVTNEKLFF. The CDR3, as DNA: TGCGCCAGCAGCCAAGAGTGGTCAGGAGTAGGGGTAACTAATGAAAAACTGTTTTTT.

This chain uses TRBV5-4 with TRBJ1-4; a possible D gene is TRBD1 (5 bases). Germline V gene sequence: CDR1 SGHNT, CDR2 YYREEE (reference sequence). Trimming took 0 bases from V and 3 from J, leaving 9 bases between them. This CDR3 region has 15 residues. The chain's CDR3 is CASSLEGRANEKLFF. Here the CDR3 DNA reads TGTGCCAGCAGCTTGGAGGGGAGGGCTAATGAAAAACTGTTTTTT.

This chain connects TRBV7-2 to TRBJ1-2; D not certain. The CDR3 loop spans 11 amino acids. Germline CDR1 SGHTA, CDR2 FQGNSA. Trimming cost V 5 bases and J 7 bases, with 8 bases left between them. CDR3 residues: CASSRGAGYTF. The CDR3 DNA reads as TGTGCCAGCAGCCGGGGTGCTGGCTACACCTTC.

This chain uses TRBV29-1 with TRBJ2-1, with D maybe TRBD2 (8 bases). The CDR3 is 20 amino acids. Germline CDR1 and CDR2: SQVTM and ANQGSEA. V was pared by 0 bases and J by 0 bases, with 24 bases between. CDR3 bases: TGCAGCGTTGAAGATCTACGCCGGGACAGAAGCGGGGGCTCCTACAATGAGCAGTTCTTC. This codes for CSVEDLRRDRSGGSYNEQFF.

This clone was observed a handful of times. This chain links TRBV27 with TRBJ1-2; no clear D. CDR3 length equals 14 residues. V lost 4 bases and J lost 4, with 13 bases in between. Germline CDR1 MNHEY, CDR2 SMNVEV (reference sequence). The CDR3 DNA follows: TGTGCCAGCAGTTCGAGTCATTTTGGCTATGGCTACACCTTC. Its translation is CASSSSHFGYGYTF.

The rearrangement joins TRBV7-9 to TRBJ2-1; maybe TRBD2 (5 bases). Germline assignment: CDR1 SEHNR and CDR2 FQNEAQ (reference sequence). Trimming left V 0 bases short and J 4 bases short, with 7 bases between. The CDR3 runs 14 residues. The CDR3 bases are TGTGCCAGCAGCTTAGCGGGAGAGTACAATGAGCAGTTCTTC. Protein sequence: CASSLAGEYNEQFF.

To note about this clone: One end of the junction varies from germline; a read error may be responsible. V gene TRBV7-7 combines with J gene TRBJ2-1; 9 nucleotides line up with TRBD2. Germline V gene data show CDR1 as SSHAT and CDR2 as FNYEAQ (reference sequence). The CDR3 length is 15 residues. Written as DNA, the CDR3 is TGTGCTAGCAGCCCGTTCCTAGCGGGATCCAATGAGCAGTTCTTC. Translation gives CASSPFLAGSNEQFF.